Below are 18 T cell receptor beta chains sequenced from a single sample in a study of CD8+ T cells in alopecia areata. The authors sorted pooled cutaneous lymph node cells using CD4, CD8alpha, NKG2D, NKG2ACE and other markers. RNA was extracted and reverse transcribed into cDNA as the sequencing template. Here immunoSEQ multiplex PCR was the method, and the copy in TCRdb shows in-frame clones only, minus some. Listed here are over 15,000 clones without any singletons, the top ten holding 31%. Sequenced: CD8+ T cells sorted from a lymph node. These receptors all come from a C3H/HeJ mouse with alopecia areata. This strain has MHC haplotype H2-k.

This clone was counted ten times or more. Gene names and germline match the mouse. The read comes to an end 4 residues before the CDR3 does, leaving the germline J gene to fill in the end. The genes are TRBV16 and TRBJ2-7, with D unclear. V lost 0 bases to trimming and J lost 3 bases, with 6 bases between them. Germline V gives CDR1 SGHSA, CDR2 FRNQAP. CDR3 length equals 13 residues. The CDR3 DNA, read in part, is TGTGCAAGCAGCTTAGATACAGACTAT. Translated: CASSLDTDY. The full-length CDR3 reads as CASSLDTDYEQYF.

Comment on this clone: Gene names refer to mouse genes. Coverage ceases 4 residues before the CDR3 finishes, and the germline J gene fills in the end. The chain is built from TRBV19 and TRBJ2-7, with D perhaps matching TRBD1 (6 bases). The length of the CDR3 is 13 residues. Trimming took off 2 bases at V and 3 bases at J, with 9 bases between the two ends. Germline CDR1 is FNHDT and CDR2 is SITEND (reference sequence). CDR3 bases read: TGTGCCAGCAGTATCATGGACAGCTAT. As protein: CASSIMDSY. The whole CDR3 sequence is CASSIMDSYEQYF.

This clone came up many times. Genes here carry mouse names. From the germline J gene comes the end of the CDR3, since the read stops 4 residues before it. The V gene is TRBV5, the J gene TRBJ2-7; 9 bases match TRBD2. Trimming cost V 0 bases and J 1 base; bases outside gene matches: 7. The CDR3 is 17 amino acids. Per germline, CDR1 LGHNA and CDR2 YNLKQL (reference sequence). The covered CDR3 bases are TGTGCCAGCAGCCAAGAAGCAAACTGGGGGGTTTCCTAT. Amino acids: CASSQEANWGVSY. The whole CDR3 protein is CASSQEANWGVSYEQYF.

This clone was counted many times. The gene names given are mouse names. The sequenced fragment ends 4 residues before the CDR3 boundary, so the rest is inferred from the germline J gene. This rearrangement joins TRBV13-3 to TRBJ1-2; 8 nucleotides line up with TRBD1. After removal of 2 bases from V and 4 bases from J, the junction contained 4 bases not matched to a gene. Germline V gene sequence: CDR1 NNHDY, CDR2 SYVADS. The CDR3 is made up of 14 amino acids. CDR3 DNA, as far as it was read: TGTGCCAGCAGTGACAGGGGGCGCGGCTCC. Protein sequence: CASSDRGRGS. The whole CDR3 protein reads CASSDRGRGSDYTF.

This clone was detected many times. Mouse names are used for the genes. The read finishes 4 residues shy of the CDR3 end, and the germline J gene is used to complete it. The rearrangement links TRBV13-3 to TRBJ2-2; D might be TRBD2 (5 bases). This CDR3 is built from 13 residues. The ends were cut back, 3 bases at V and 4 bases at J, with 7 bases in the middle. Germline loops: CDR1 NNHDY, CDR2 SYVADS. Here the CDR3 reads CASSVGSTGQLYF. Partial CDR3 DNA: TGTGCCAGCAGTGTGGGGTCCACCGGG.

As regards this clone: Mouse gene names and germline throughout. The CDR3 end is not reached by the read, which stops 4 residues before it; the germline J gene fills it in. The chain couples TRBV1 to TRBJ1-4; maybe TRBD1 (6 bases). The CDR3 loop spans 15 amino acids. From germline, CDR1 is NSQYPW and CDR2 LRSPGD (reference sequence). Trimming left V 4 bases short and J 0 bases short, with 9 bases between. The sequenced part of the CDR3 DNA is TGCACCTGCAGTGTGGGACAAATTTCCAACGAA. As protein: CTCSVGQISNE. The CDR3 in full is CTCSVGQISNERLFF.

For this clone: Gene names and germline match the mouse. The read comes to an end 4 residues before the CDR3 does, leaving the germline J gene to fill in the end. The gene calls are TRBV13-1 and TRBJ2-3; the D gene is possibly TRBD1 (6 bases). The V gene lost 3 bases and the J gene lost 0 bases, with 11 bases spanning the gap. Germline values: CDR1 NSHNY, CDR2 SYGAGN. The CDR3 covers 15 residues. CDR3 bases read: TGTGCCAGCAGTGGGCCGGGACAAAGTGCAGAA. It translates to CASSGPGQSAE. The full CDR3 sequence reads CASSGPGQSAETLYF.

This clone was counted between two and nine times. At residue 13, TCRdb's protein is not the same as the translated DNA, so the protein here was read from the DNA. Any gene name here is a mouse gene name. The read finishes 3 residues shy of the CDR3 end, and the germline J gene is used to complete it. The gene calls are TRBV20 and TRBJ1-3, with 10 bases identical to TRBD1. This CDR3 is 16 amino acids long. In germline, CDR1 is GFQATS, CDR2 STVNSAI. Trimming removed 1 base from V and 0 bases from J; junction bases left unmatched: 3. CDR3 DNA (partial): TGTGGTGCTAGGGGGGACAGGGGAGATTCTGGAAATACG. Encoded protein: CGARGDRGDSGNT. The full CDR3 reads CGARGDRGDSGNTLYF.

This clone was counted between two and nine times. An end of the junction differs from the germline gene, which may be a read error. Germline and genes: mouse. The read finishes 4 residues shy of the CDR3 end, and the germline J gene is used to complete it. This chain uses TRBV13-2 with TRBJ2-4; D is undetermined. Germline-derived CDR1 and CDR2 are NNHNN and SYGAGS (reference sequence). The CDR3 is 12 amino acids. The CDR3 loop reads CASGDSRNTLYF. CDR3 DNA (partial): TGTGCCAGCGGTGACAGTCGAAAC.

This clone is categorized as medium-sized. Gene names follow the mouse nomenclature. The read finishes 4 residues shy of the CDR3 end, and the germline J gene is used to complete it. The chain uses TRBV13-3 and TRBJ2-1, with 8 positions matching TRBD2. In germline, CDR1 is NNHDY, CDR2 SYVADS. V gave up 2 bases and J gave up 2 bases; unmatched junction bases: 6. The CDR3 runs to 16 residues. The CDR3 loop is CASSEGGAPDYAEQFF. CDR3 DNA, as far as it was read: TGTGCCAGCAGTGAGGGGGGGGCGCCGGACTATGCT.

This clone was counted at least ten times. Mouse gene names apply. Read sequence stops 4 residues before the CDR3 end, and the germline J gene provides the missing end. This chain uses TRBV13-1 with TRBJ2-7, with D possibly matching TRBD1 (5 bases). V gave up 2 bases and J gave up 3 bases, with 9 bases separating them. Germline assignment: CDR1 NSHNY and CDR2 SYGAGN. The CDR3 length is 13 residues. The CDR3 protein is CASSESGIYEQYF. The DNA read from the CDR3 is TGTGCCAGCAGTGAGTCAGGGATCTAT.

In its sample, this clone was seen many times. Any gene name here is a mouse gene name. The CDR3 is cut off 4 residues early in the read; its end comes from the germline J gene. This chain connects TRBV14 to TRBJ2-7, with 8 bases lining up with TRBD1. This CDR3 is built from 12 residues. Germline CDR1 reads SGHDT; CDR2 reads FRDEAV. The CDR3 region is CASSPTGDEQYF. The covered CDR3 bases are TGTGCCAGCAGTCCGACAGGGGAT.

This clone occurred a few times. Gene names refer to mouse genes. The observed sequence ends 4 residues before the CDR3 terminus, with the missing tail filled in from the germline J gene. This chain connects TRBV19 to TRBJ2-5; 12 nucleotides agree with TRBD2. Germline V CDR1 and CDR2: FNHDT, SITEND (reference sequence). The CDR3 is 16 residues long. Losses at the gene ends were 3 bases for V and 0 bases for J; bases not matched to a gene: 2. The CDR3 region is CASSTGLGGNQDTQYF. CDR3 DNA, as far as it was read: TGTGCCAGCAGTACGGGACTGGGGGGTAACCAAGAC.

This clone was picked up many times. Gene names and germline refer to mouse. The CDR3 end lies 4 residues beyond the end of the read and is filled in from the germline J gene. The chain is built from TRBV13-3 and TRBJ1-2, with D possibly matching TRBD1 (6 bases). Germline CDR1 NNHDY, CDR2 SYVADS. Trimming shortened V by 3 bases and J by 2 bases, and 11 bases separated the two germline ends. The CDR3 extends over 14 amino acids. Partial CDR3 DNA: TGTGCCAGCAGTGGCAGGGGTGGCAACTCC. Translation gives CASSGRGGNS. The whole CDR3 protein is CASSGRGGNSDYTF.

Worth noting for this clone: The gene names here belong to mouse. Coverage ceases 4 residues before the CDR3 finishes, and the germline J gene fills in the end. The chain couples TRBV17 to TRBJ2-5; 8 bases fit TRBD2. The CDR3 is 14 amino acids. Germline V lookup: CDR1 MNHDT, CDR2 YYDKIL. CDR3 DNA, as far as it was read: TGTGCTAGCAGTAGAACGGGGGGGCGAGAC. It encodes CASSRTGGRD. The complete CDR3 protein is CASSRTGGRDTQYF.

This clone was recorded at least ten times. Mouse gene names apply. The CDR3 extends 4 residues past the end of the read, so its final part is completed from the germline J gene. V is TRBV1 and J is TRBJ2-1; the match to TRBD2 covers 9 bases. The V gene's germline CDR1 is NSQYPW and CDR2 LRSPGD (reference sequence). Trimming took 0 bases from V and 6 from J; bases not matched to a gene: 6. The CDR3 spans 16 residues. CDR3 protein: CTCSAEVGGRFAEQFF. Partial CDR3 DNA: TGCACCTGCAGTGCAGAAGTGGGGGGGCGCTTTGCT.

This clone was counted between two and nine times. Gene names and germline refer to mouse. The DNA ends 4 residues before the CDR3 does, and the rest of the CDR3 is filled in from the germline J gene. V and J are TRBV1 and TRBJ2-4; 10 bases map to TRBD2. This CDR3 spans 15 amino acids. Germline V gene lookup returns CDR1 NSQYPW and CDR2 LRSPGD (reference sequence). The CDR3: CTCSAPWGGANTLYF. Incomplete CDR3 DNA: TGCACCTGCAGTGCGCCCTGGGGGGGCGCAAAC.

As regards this clone: Mouse names are used for the genes. Sequencing ends 4 residues short of the CDR3 end; the germline J gene provides the rest. The chain recombines TRBV19 with TRBJ2-4; TRBD2 matches 8 bases. CDR3 size: 17 residues. The junction had 6 bases not matched to a gene; V was cut back by 0 bases and J by 0 bases. CDR1 and CDR2 (germline): FNHDT, SITEND (reference sequence). The CDR3 loop is CASSIDNWGSSQNTLYF. The part of the CDR3 DNA that was read is TGTGCCAGCAGTATAGACAACTGGGGGTCTAGTCAAAAC.